The source of this T cell receptor beta chain is a study of shared T cell receptors in the human thymus. The protocol was immunoSEQ multiplex PCR, while the TCRdb copy is restricted to in-frame clones and leaves out a portion. The sample has hundreds of thousands of clones, 80% to 90% seen once. There are 14 residues in the CDR3. V gave up 6 bases and J gave up 6 bases; unmatched junction bases: 6. Germline V gene lookup returns CDR1 MNHNS and CDR2 SASEGT. These same data were also listed under a study on human thymus T cells.

The chain couples TRBV6-1 to TRBJ2-1, with 9 positions matching TRBD2. This clonotype originated in a boy in the first two years of life with a congenital heart defect. Material: thymocytes. The CDR3 loop is CASSVLAGTNEQFF. CDR3 DNA sequence: TGTGCCAGCAGCGTCCTAGCGGGGACCAATGAGCAGTTCTTC.